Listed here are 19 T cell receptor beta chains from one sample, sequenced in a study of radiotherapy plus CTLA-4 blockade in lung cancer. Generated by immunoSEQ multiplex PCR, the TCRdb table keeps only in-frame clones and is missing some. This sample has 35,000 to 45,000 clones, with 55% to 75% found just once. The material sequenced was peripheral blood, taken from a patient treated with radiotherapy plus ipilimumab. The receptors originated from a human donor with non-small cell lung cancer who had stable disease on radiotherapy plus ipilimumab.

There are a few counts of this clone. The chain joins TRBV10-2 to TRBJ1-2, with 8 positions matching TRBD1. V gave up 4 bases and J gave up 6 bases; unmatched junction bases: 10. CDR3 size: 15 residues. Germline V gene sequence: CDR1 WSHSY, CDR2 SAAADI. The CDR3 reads CASSGRAGGWDGYTF. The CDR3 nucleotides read TGCGCCAGCAGTGGTCGTGCAGGGGGCTGGGATGGCTACACCTTC.

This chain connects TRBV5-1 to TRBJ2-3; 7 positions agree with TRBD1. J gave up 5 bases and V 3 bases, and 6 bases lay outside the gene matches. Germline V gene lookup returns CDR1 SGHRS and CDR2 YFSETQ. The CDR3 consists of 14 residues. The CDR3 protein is CASSWNRGRDTQYF. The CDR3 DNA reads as TGCGCCAGCAGCTGGAACAGGGGTCGAGATACGCAGTATTTT.

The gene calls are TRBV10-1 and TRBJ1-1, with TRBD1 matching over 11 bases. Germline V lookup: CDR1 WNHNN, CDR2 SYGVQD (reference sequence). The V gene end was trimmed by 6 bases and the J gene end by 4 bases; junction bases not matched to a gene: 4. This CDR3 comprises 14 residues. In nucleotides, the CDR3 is TGCGCCAGCAGCCCCGGGACAGGGGGCACTGAAGCTTTCTTT. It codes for CASSPGTGGTEAFF.

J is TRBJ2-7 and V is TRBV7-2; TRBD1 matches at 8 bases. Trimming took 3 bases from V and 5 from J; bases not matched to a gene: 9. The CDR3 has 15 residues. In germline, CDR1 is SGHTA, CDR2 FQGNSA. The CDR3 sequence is CASSFGRQGANEQYF. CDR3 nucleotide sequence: TGTGCCAGCAGCTTCGGGCGTCAGGGGGCGAACGAGCAGTACTTC.

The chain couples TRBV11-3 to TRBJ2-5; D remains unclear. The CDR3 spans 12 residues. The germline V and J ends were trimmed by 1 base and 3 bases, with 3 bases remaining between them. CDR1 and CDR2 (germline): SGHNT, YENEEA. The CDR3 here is CASSLGEETQYF. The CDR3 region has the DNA TGTGCCAGCAGCTTAGGCGAAGAGACCCAGTACTTC.

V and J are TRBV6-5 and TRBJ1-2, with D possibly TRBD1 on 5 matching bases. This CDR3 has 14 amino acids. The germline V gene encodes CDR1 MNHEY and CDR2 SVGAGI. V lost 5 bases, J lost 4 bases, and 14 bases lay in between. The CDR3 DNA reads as TGTGCCAGCAGTCTCCGGGACTCGGGCTATGGCTACACCTTC. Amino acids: CASSLRDSGYGYTF.

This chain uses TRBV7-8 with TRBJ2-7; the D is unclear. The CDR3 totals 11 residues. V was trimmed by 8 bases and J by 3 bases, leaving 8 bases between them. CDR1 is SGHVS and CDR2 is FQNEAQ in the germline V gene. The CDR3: CASSDNYEQYF. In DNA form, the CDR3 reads TGTGCCAGCTCAGATAACTACGAGCAGTACTTC.

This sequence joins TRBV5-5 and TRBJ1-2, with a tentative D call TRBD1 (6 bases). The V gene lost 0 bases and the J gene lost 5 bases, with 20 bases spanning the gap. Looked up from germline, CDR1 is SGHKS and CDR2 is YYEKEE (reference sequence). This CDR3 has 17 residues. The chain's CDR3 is CASSLGTGTIVAYGYTF. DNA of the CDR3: TGTGCCAGCAGCTTGGGTACAGGGACCATCGTTGCGTATGGCTACACCTTC.

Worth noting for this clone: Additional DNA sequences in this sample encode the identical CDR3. The CDR3 DNA sequence: TGCGCCAGCAGCTTGGTGGGGGGGCATGGCTACACCTTC. It codes for CASSLVGGHGYTF. V usage is TRBV5-1 and J usage is TRBJ1-2; D is possibly TRBD1 (6 bases). The CDR3 is made up of 13 amino acids. Between the trimmed V and J ends, which lost 0 bases and 6 bases, there was a span of 9 bases. In germline, CDR1 is SGHRS, CDR2 YFSETQ. The full variable domain, rest sourced from reference TRBV5-1 and TRBJ1-2, is KAGVTQTPRYLIKTRGQQVTLSCSPISGHRSVSWYQQTPGQGLQFLFEYFSETQRNKGNFPGRFSGRQFSNSRSEMNVSTLELGDSALYLCASSLVGGHGYTFGSGTRLTVV.

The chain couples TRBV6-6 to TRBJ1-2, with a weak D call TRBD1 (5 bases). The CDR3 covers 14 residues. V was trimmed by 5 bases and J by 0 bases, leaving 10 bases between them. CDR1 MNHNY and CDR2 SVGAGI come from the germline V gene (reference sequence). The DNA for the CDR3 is TGTGCCAGCAGTGGCGCGGGGGCTAACTATGGCTACACCTTC. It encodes CASSGAGANYGYTF.

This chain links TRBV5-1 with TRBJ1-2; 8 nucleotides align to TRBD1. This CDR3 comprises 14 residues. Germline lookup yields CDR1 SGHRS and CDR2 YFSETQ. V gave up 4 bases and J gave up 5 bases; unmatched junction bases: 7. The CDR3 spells CASSGGQGRYGYTF. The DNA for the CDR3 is TGCGCCAGCAGCGGAGGACAGGGACGGTATGGCTACACCTTC.

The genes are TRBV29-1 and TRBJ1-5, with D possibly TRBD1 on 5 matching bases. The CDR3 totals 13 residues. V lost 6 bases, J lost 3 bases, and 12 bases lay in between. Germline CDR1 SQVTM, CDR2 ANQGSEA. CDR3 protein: CSVLTVPNQPQHF. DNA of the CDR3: TGCAGCGTCCTGACAGTACCCAATCAGCCCCAGCATTTT. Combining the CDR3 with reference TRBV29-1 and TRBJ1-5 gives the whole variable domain SAVISQKPSRDICQRGTSLTIQCQVDSQVTMMFWYRQQPGQSLTLIATANQGSEATYESGFVIDKFPISRPNLTFSTLTVSNMSPEDSSIYLCSVLTVPNQPQHFGDGTRLSIL.

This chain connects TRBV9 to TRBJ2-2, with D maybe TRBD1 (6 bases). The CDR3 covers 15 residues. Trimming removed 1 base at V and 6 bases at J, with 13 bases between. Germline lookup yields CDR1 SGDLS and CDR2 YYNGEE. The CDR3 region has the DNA TGTGCCAGCAGCGTAACAGGGTTCGGTTCCGGGGAGCTGTTTTTT. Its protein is CASSVTGFGSGELFF.

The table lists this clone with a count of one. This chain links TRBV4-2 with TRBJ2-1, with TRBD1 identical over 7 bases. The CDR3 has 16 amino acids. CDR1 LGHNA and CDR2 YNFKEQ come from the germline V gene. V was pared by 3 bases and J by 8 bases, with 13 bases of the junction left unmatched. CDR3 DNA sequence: TGTGCCAGCAGCCACGCCGATGGACAGGAGACCGATGAGCAGTTCTTC. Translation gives CASSHADGQETDEQFF.

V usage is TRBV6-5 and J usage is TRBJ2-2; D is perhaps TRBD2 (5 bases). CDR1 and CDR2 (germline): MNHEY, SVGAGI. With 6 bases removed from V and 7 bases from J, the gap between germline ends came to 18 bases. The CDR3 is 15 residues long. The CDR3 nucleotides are TGTGCCAGCAGGCCTTTTTCCCAAAGCGGCGGGGAGCTGTTTTTT. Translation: CASRPFSQSGGELFF.

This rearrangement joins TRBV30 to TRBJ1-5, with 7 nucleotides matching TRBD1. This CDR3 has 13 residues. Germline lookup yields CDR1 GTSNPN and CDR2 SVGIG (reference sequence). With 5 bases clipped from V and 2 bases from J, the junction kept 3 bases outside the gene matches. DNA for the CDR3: TGTGCCTGGGCCGGACAGGGCAATCAGCCCCAGCATTTT. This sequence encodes CAWAGQGNQPQHF.

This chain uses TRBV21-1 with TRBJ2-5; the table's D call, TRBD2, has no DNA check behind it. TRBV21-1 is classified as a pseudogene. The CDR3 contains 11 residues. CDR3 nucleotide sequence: TGTGCCAGCAGCCCTCGTAAGACCCAGTACTTC. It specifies CASSPRKTQYF.

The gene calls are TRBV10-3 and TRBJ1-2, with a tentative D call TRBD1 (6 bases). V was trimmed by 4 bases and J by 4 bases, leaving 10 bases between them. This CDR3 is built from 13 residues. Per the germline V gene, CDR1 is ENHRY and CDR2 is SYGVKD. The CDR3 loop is CAISGEGVYGYTF. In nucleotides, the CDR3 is TGTGCCATCAGTGGGGAGGGGGTCTATGGCTACACCTTC.

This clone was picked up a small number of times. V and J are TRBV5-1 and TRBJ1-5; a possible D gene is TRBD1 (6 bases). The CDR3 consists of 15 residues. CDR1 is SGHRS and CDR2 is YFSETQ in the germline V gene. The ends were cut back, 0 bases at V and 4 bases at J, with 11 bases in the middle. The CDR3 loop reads CASSLAGGANQPQHF. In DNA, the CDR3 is TGCGCCAGCAGCTTGGCCGGGGGGGCTAATCAGCCCCAGCATTTT.